This T cell receptor beta chain was profiled in a study of blood T cell repertoires in COVID-19. Turning to the study itself: In each case, the material was cDNA or gDNA derived from T cells, B-cell-depleted T cells, or PBMCs.

Here immunoSEQ multiplex PCR was the method, and the copy in TCRdb shows in-frame clones only, minus some. Here the sample spans over 80,000 clones, around 87% being singletons. The CDR3 contains 14 residues. The V end lost 7 bases, the J end lost 2 bases, and 13 bases lay between the germline ends. Germline V CDR1 and CDR2: MNHEY, SVGAGI. The sequence came from a human donor in a cohort sampled during active COVID-19. This sequence joins TRBV6-5 and TRBJ2-3; a weak D match, TRBD1 (6 bases). The sample was peripheral blood. This chain's CDR3 is CASTGAGTTDTQYF. The CDR3 DNA sequence: TGTGCCAGCACAGGGGCAGGGACCACAGATACGCAGTATTTT.